Detailed here is one T cell receptor beta chain. The antigen is undetermined. TCRdb reanalysed the PCR reads using MiXCR and keeps one entry per CDR3 protein. This table holds fewer than 25,000 distinct CDR3 sequences, under 60% found once. This CDR3 contains 14 residues. V lost 4 bases and J lost 4, with 13 bases in between. The germline gives CDR1 SGHNT, CDR2 YYREEE (reference sequence). This entry is derived from a study of vaccination and CD4 T cells after COVID-19. Study results and limitations: The study found that a median about 85% of reactive clones in convalescent patients appeared only post-vaccination. Post-vaccination reactive clonotypes (median roughly 40) did not differ significantly from post-infection (21). Within the convalescent patients, spike mono-reactivity was found in 304 of 307 vaccine-specific clones.

The sequence was collected from a human donor who had recovered from COVID-19. This specimen consisted of CD4+ T cells from blood, obtained before SARS-CoV-2 vaccination. The chain employs TRBV5-4 and TRBJ2-3; perhaps D is TRBD1 or TRBD2 (6 bases each). The chain's CDR3 is CASSVSGGADTQYF. In DNA, the CDR3 is TGTGCCAGCAGCGTGTCCGGGGGCGCAGATACGCAGTATTTT.